The next 32 T cell receptor beta chains were all read from a single sample in a study of T cells after posttransplantation cyclophosphamide. Assay: immunoSEQ multiplex PCR; the TCRdb copy retains only in-frame clones and omits some. The table lists about 28,000 clones, around 86% of them singletons. The sample was PBMCs. These receptor sequences come from a man aged 45-60 years.

The chain employs TRBV12-5 and TRBJ1-5; 9 positions match TRBD1. With V trimmed by 2 bases and J by 8 bases, 4 bases remained unmatched. Germline assignment: CDR1 LGHNT and CDR2 FRNRAP. The CDR3 covers 14 residues. The CDR3, as DNA: TGTGCTAGTGGTTTGACAGGGGGCGAAGAGCCCCAGCATTTT. As protein: CASGLTGGEEPQHF. The full variable domain, with the rest looked up from reference TRBV12-5 and TRBJ1-5, is DARVTQTPRHKVTEMGQEVTMRCQPILGHNTVFWYRQTMMQGLELLAYFRNRAPLDDSGMPKDRFSAEMPDATLATLKIQPSEPRDSAVYFCASGLTGGEEPQHFGDGTRLSIL.

V is TRBV18 and J is TRBJ2-3; TRBD2 agrees at 7 bases. The length of the CDR3 is 17 residues. The germline gives CDR1 KGHSH, CDR2 LQKENI. With V trimmed by 3 bases and J by 1 base, 10 bases remained unmatched. The CDR3 DNA follows: TGTGCCAGCTCACCGGGCCTAGGAGGGAGGGGCACAGATACGCAGTATTTT. Its translation is CASSPGLGGRGTDTQYF.

This clone was observed a single time. One junction end disagrees with the germline gene, perhaps due to a read error. The V gene is TRBV5-4, the J gene TRBJ2-5, with 10 positions matching TRBD2. Germline CDR1 reads SGHNT; CDR2 reads YYREEE (reference sequence). The length of the CDR3 is 14 residues. The CDR3 region has the DNA TGTGTCAGCAGCCGTAGCGGGGGGAAAGAGACCCAGTACTTC. This translates into CVSSRSGGKETQYF.

As regards this clone: Likely a read error: the CDR3 ends without its conserved phenylalanine or tryptophan. No DNA is shown, since the ends of the CDR3 on it are uncertain; the CDR3 is the one TCRdb lists. V is TRBV12-2 and J is TRBJ1-2; TRBD1, the table's D call, lacks a check against the DNA. TRBV12-2 is a pseudogene. The CDR3 contains 17 residues when both ends are counted. The CDR3 region is CASRITSLPGQNYGYTS.

The chain joins TRBV5-6 to TRBJ2-7; D not resolved. CDR3 size: 14 residues. The germline V gene has CDR1 SGHDT and CDR2 YYEEEE. V was shortened by 1 base and J by 2 bases, with 10 bases between the two germline ends. CDR3 nucleotides: TGTGCCAGCAGCTTGTTGTACAGCACCTACGAGCAGTACTTC. Protein: CASSLLYSTYEQYF.

About this clone itself: This sample includes further DNA sequences coding for the same CDR3. The chain carries TRBV25-1 and TRBJ2-2; weak D call: TRBD1 (8 bases). Trimming removed 9 bases from V and 5 bases from J, with 16 bases in between. The CDR3 consists of 14 residues. The germline V gene encodes CDR1 MGHDK and CDR2 SYGVNS. The DNA for the CDR3 is TGTGCCAGTAGTAAACAGGGGGGGACCGGGGAGCTGTTTTTT. It encodes CASSKQGGTGELFF.

The V and J genes are TRBV7-2 and TRBJ2-1; possible D gene TRBD2, 7 bases. The V end was cut by 1 base, the J end by 5 bases, with 12 bases between. Germline CDR1 and CDR2: SGHTA and FQGNSA. This CDR3 has 15 residues. CDR3 nucleotide sequence: TGTGCCAGCAGCTTAGAACGGGGGGCAAACAATGAGCAGTTCTTC. It translates to CASSLERGANNEQFF.

The chain combines TRBV11-2 with TRBJ2-5; D perhaps matches TRBD2 (7 bases). Gene TRBJ2-7 matches the end of the DNA better, so the J call may be wrong. Per germline, CDR1 SGHAT and CDR2 FQNNGV. The CDR3 runs 17 residues. The CDR3 region is CASSLNEGGGSYYEQYF. CDR3 nucleotides: TGTGCCAGCAGCTTAAATGAGGGCGGGGGCTCCTACTACGAGCAGTACTTC.

In this sample, this clone turned up a few times. This rearrangement joins TRBV28 to TRBJ2-6; D uncertain. CDR1 and CDR2 (germline): MDHEN, SYDVKM. This CDR3 has 15 residues. V lost 4 bases and J lost 1, with 8 bases in between. CDR3 nucleotides: TGTGCCAGCAGTTATTATCGTTCTGGGGCCAACGTCCTGACTTTC. It specifies CASSYYRSGANVLTF. Complete variable domain (other parts from reference TRBV28 and TRBJ2-6): DVKVTQSSRYLVKRTGEKVFLECVQDMDHENMFWYRQDPGLGLRLIYFSYDVKMKEKGDIPEGYSVSREKKERFSLILESASTNQTSMYLCASSYYRSGANVLTFGAGSRLTVL.

The genes are TRBV18 and TRBJ2-2; tentatively, D is TRBD1 (5 bases). The length of the CDR3 is 16 residues. The germline CDR1 and CDR2 sequences are KGHSH and LQKENI. With 5 bases removed from V and 8 bases from J, the gap between germline ends came to 21 bases. The CDR3 protein is CASSDVKGVMSGELFF. As DNA, the CDR3 is TGTGCCAGCTCAGACGTCAAAGGGGTGATGTCGGGGGAGCTGTTTTTT.

This clone was detected only a few times. The CDR3 coding sequence is TGTGCCAGCAGCTTAACAGGCGGGAGATCCCTCCACTTT. It codes for CASSLTGGRSLHF. This sequence joins TRBV11-1 and TRBJ1-6, with a weak D call TRBD1 (5 bases). This CDR3 spans 13 amino acids. Germline V gene lookup returns CDR1 SGHAT and CDR2 FQDESV (reference sequence). V lost 2 bases and J 14 bases, leaving 13 bases between the germline ends. The whole variable domain, remainder taken from reference TRBV11-1 and TRBJ1-6, is EAEVAQSPRYKITEKSQAVAFWCDPISGHATLYWYRQILGQGPELLVQFQDESVVDDSQLPKDRFSAERLKGVDSTLKIQPAELGDSAMYLCASSLTGGRSLHFGNGTRLTVT.

The chain carries TRBV6-5 and TRBJ2-5; D remains unclear. CDR3 size: 13 residues. CDR1 MNHEY and CDR2 SVGAGI come from the germline V gene. Deletions cut 7 bases from V and 5 bases from J, with 14 bases between. CDR3 coding DNA: TGTGCCAGCATTCCCCCAGGTCGGGAGACCCAGTACTTC. Its translation is CASIPPGRETQYF.

Only one count was recorded for this clone. The V call is TRBV7-3, the J call TRBJ2-7; perhaps TRBD1 as D (5 bases). V gave up 2 bases and J gave up 5 bases, with 7 bases separating them. Germline V gene sequence: CDR1 SGHTA, CDR2 FQGTGA. The CDR3 spans 12 residues. CDR3 loop: CASSLVGDEQYF. In DNA, the CDR3 is TGTGCCAGCAGCTTAGTAGGGGACGAGCAGTACTTC.

Of note for this clone: Within the sample, other DNA sequences also encode this same CDR3. V and J are TRBV30 and TRBJ1-1; D ambiguous. The V gene lost 5 bases and the J gene lost 2 bases, with 12 bases spanning the gap. From germline, CDR1 is GTSNPN and CDR2 SVGIG (reference sequence). The CDR3 consists of 13 residues. Here the CDR3 DNA reads TGTGCCTGGGGCGGGCAGCCAAACACTGAAGCTTTCTTT. This translates into CAWGGQPNTEAFF.

The chain has TRBV5-8 and TRBJ2-7, with 12 bases lining up with TRBD2. The CDR3 runs 15 residues. Trimming cost V 0 bases and J 12 bases; bases outside gene matches: 10. The V gene's germline CDR1 is SGHTS and CDR2 YDEGEE. The CDR3 protein is CASSLGLAGGLVWYF. The CDR3 bases are TGTGCCAGCAGCTTGGGTCTAGCGGGAGGGCTCGTCTGGTACTTC.

V gene TRBV30 combines with J gene TRBJ2-2; the D is unclear. The germline V gene has CDR1 GTSNPN and CDR2 SVGIG (reference sequence). V gave up 3 bases and J gave up 4 bases, with 15 bases separating them. The CDR3 spans 15 residues. The CDR3 DNA sequence: TGTGCCTGGAGACCGAGGATGGTCATCACCGGGGAGCTGTTTTTT. Encoded protein: CAWRPRMVITGELFF.

V and J are TRBV18 and TRBJ2-1; TRBD2 matches at 13 bases. The V and J ends lost 3 bases and 8 bases, in that order; junction bases with no gene match: 13. This CDR3 is 18 amino acids long. Germline lookup yields CDR1 KGHSH and CDR2 LQKENI. CDR3 in DNA: TGTGCCAGCTCACCGGATCCTCCGGGACTAGCGGGGTCACATGAGCAGTTCTTC. Translation: CASSPDPPGLAGSHEQFF.

This clone was observed a few times. The junction shows a germline mismatch at one end, possibly a read error. The chain has TRBV7-7 and TRBJ2-1, with unresolved D. CDR1 is SSHAT, CDR2 FNYEAQ, per germline (reference sequence). This CDR3 has 14 amino acids. CDR3 protein: CASSLTTRHNEQFF. CDR3 in DNA: TGTGCTAGCAGCTTAACTACCCGGCACAATGAGCAGTTCTTC.

The chain joins TRBV30 to TRBJ1-1, with D hard to call. V lost 0 bases and J 2 bases, leaving 7 bases between the germline ends. This CDR3 is built from 13 residues. The V gene's germline CDR1 is GTSNPN and CDR2 SVGIG (reference sequence). The CDR3 region is CAWSVHSNTEAFF. The CDR3 nucleotides are TGTGCCTGGAGTGTACACAGTAACACTGAAGCTTTCTTT.

V and J are TRBV5-1 and TRBJ2-3; TRBD2 agrees at 8 bases. CDR3 length: 17 amino acids. With V trimmed by 0 bases and J by 5 bases, 11 bases remained unmatched. Germline V CDR1 and CDR2: SGHRS, YFSETQ. The CDR3 spells CASSLVAGRGYGDTQYF. The CDR3 bases are TGCGCCAGCAGCTTGGTGGCCGGGAGGGGGTATGGAGATACGCAGTATTTT.

The V and J genes are TRBV10-3 and TRBJ1-2; TRBD1 matches at 8 bases. Germline-derived CDR1 and CDR2 are ENHRY and SYGVKD. J gave up 6 bases and V 7 bases, and 10 bases lay outside the gene matches. The CDR3 consists of 14 residues. The CDR3 sequence: CAITGQGNVNGYTF. CDR3 bases: TGTGCCATCACCGGACAGGGAAACGTGAATGGCTACACCTTC.

The V and J genes are TRBV7-2 and TRBJ1-2; D not certain. The CDR3 has 14 residues. The V gene lost 1 base and the J gene lost 7 bases, with 13 bases spanning the gap. CDR1 SGHTA and CDR2 FQGNSA come from the germline V gene. CDR3 sequence (DNA): TGTGCCAGCAGCTTAGTCGCGACATCTCCTGGCTACACCTTC. Its translation is CASSLVATSPGYTF. Combining the CDR3 with reference TRBV7-2 and TRBJ1-2 gives the whole variable domain GAGVSQSPSNKVTEKGKDVELRCDPISGHTALYWYRQSLGQGLEFLIYFQGNSAPDKSGLPSDRFSAERTGGSVSTLTIQRTQQEDSAVYLCASSLVATSPGYTFGSGTRLTVV.

In regard to this clone: At one end the junction does not follow the germline gene, possibly because of a read error. V usage is TRBV5-1 and J usage is TRBJ2-6; D gene unclear. CDR1 and CDR2 from the germline V gene are SGHRS and YFSETQ. The CDR3 totals 16 residues. CDR3 DNA sequence: TGCGCCAGCAGTTTGGCCATAGAGTCCGGGGCCAACGTCCTGACTTTC. It yields the protein CASSLAIESGANVLTF. Complete variable domain (other parts from reference TRBV5-1 and TRBJ2-6): KAGVTQTPRYLIKTRGQQVTLSCSPISGHRSVSWYQQTPGQGLQFLFEYFSETQRNKGNFPGRFSGRQFSNSRSEMNVSTLELGDSALYLCASSLAIESGANVLTFGAGSRLTVL.

The gene calls are TRBV29-1 and TRBJ2-1; 12 bases align to TRBD2. V was clipped by 1 base and J by 5 bases; unmatched bases: 6. The CDR3 is made up of 16 amino acids. Germline loops: CDR1 SQVTM, CDR2 ANQGSEA. The CDR3 sequence is CSVEGLAGEEDNEQFF. As DNA, the CDR3 is TGCAGCGTTGAAGGACTAGCGGGAGAGGAGGACAATGAGCAGTTCTTC.

The V and J genes are TRBV9 and TRBJ1-6; D remains unclear. The V gene lost 0 bases and the J gene lost 5 bases, with 9 bases spanning the gap. Germline CDR1 SGDLS, CDR2 YYNGEE. This CDR3 spans 15 amino acids. Here the CDR3 reads CASSVEPRDNSPLHF. As DNA, the CDR3 is TGTGCCAGCAGCGTAGAACCTCGGGATAATTCACCCCTCCACTTT.

The rearrangement joins TRBV2 to TRBJ2-5, with 9 bases aligning to TRBD1. The germline V gene has CDR1 SNHLY and CDR2 FYNNEI. This CDR3 spans 14 amino acids. The trim removed 6 bases at V and 5 bases at J, leaving 7 bases unmatched. The CDR3 spells CASRTGTGSETQYF. DNA of the CDR3: TGTGCCAGCAGAACTGGGACAGGGAGTGAGACCCAGTACTTC.

The rearrangement uses TRBV5-1 and TRBJ2-1, with TRBD1 matching over 7 bases. From germline, CDR1 is SGHRS and CDR2 YFSETQ. This CDR3 has 15 residues. V was clipped by 0 bases and J by 7 bases; unmatched bases: 7. The CDR3 DNA sequence: TGCGCCAGCAGCTTGGTAGTGACAGGGAAGAATGAGCAGTTCTTC. Translation gives CASSLVVTGKNEQFF. The full variable domain, rest sourced from reference TRBV5-1 and TRBJ2-1, is KAGVTQTPRYLIKTRGQQVTLSCSPISGHRSVSWYQQTPGQGLQFLFEYFSETQRNKGNFPGRFSGRQFSNSRSEMNVSTLELGDSALYLCASSLVVTGKNEQFFGPGTRLTVL.

The V call is TRBV5-1, the J call TRBJ1-2; 7 bases line up with TRBD1. CDR1 SGHRS and CDR2 YFSETQ come from the germline V gene. Unmatched junction bases numbered 10, after V lost 4 bases and J lost 10 bases. The CDR3 has 13 amino acids. CDR3 bases: TGCGCCAGCAGCGTGGGACAGACAGGAGTCTACACCTTC. Its protein product is CASSVGQTGVYTF.

The chain carries TRBV4-3 and TRBJ1-2, with TRBD1 matching over 7 bases. The CDR3 extends over 18 amino acids. With V trimmed by 4 bases and J by 4 bases, 18 bases remained unmatched. Germline assignment: CDR1 LGHNA and CDR2 YSLEER. Here the CDR3 DNA reads TGCGCCAGCAGCCCGCCCCAGAGCGTATGGACAGGAACCTATGGCTACACCTTC. Amino acids: CASSPPQSVWTGTYGYTF.

V is TRBV11-2 and J is TRBJ2-3; no definite D call. This CDR3 is 13 amino acids long. V was shortened by 0 bases and J by 5 bases, with 6 bases between the two germline ends. Germline V gives CDR1 SGHAT, CDR2 FQNNGV. The CDR3 loop is CASSLDWRDTQYF. CDR3 nucleotide sequence: TGTGCCAGCAGCTTAGATTGGAGAGATACGCAGTATTTT.

For this clone: A junction end diverges from the germline sequence, so it may reflect a read error. V usage is TRBV4-1 and J usage is TRBJ1-2, with unresolved D. In germline, CDR1 is MGHRA, CDR2 YSYEKL. The CDR3 covers 16 residues. CDR3 sequence reads: CASSFGLQRPREGYIF. CDR3 in DNA: TGCGCCAGCAGCTTCGGATTACAGAGGCCTAGGGAGGGCTACATCTTC.

This rearrangement joins TRBV30 to TRBJ1-6, with 8 bases lining up with TRBD1. From germline, CDR1 is GTSNPN and CDR2 SVGIG (reference sequence). V trimming: 8 bases; J trimming: 0 bases; junction bases outside the gene matches: 6. CDR3 length: 15 residues. The CDR3 DNA follows: TGTGCCCACCGGACAGGGAGCTCCTATAATTCACCCCTCCACTTT. It translates to CAHRTGSSYNSPLHF.